This TCR beta chain was captured in a study of T cell responses to AZD1222 COVID-19 vaccine. TCRdb's copy holds only in-frame clones and misses some; the assay was immunoSEQ multiplex PCR. The sample lists some 79,000 clones; over 75% were seen once. This clone was recorded once. Looked up from germline, CDR1 is WNHNN and CDR2 is SYGVQD (reference sequence). V shed 0 bases, J shed 3 bases, and the junction held 2 bases outside the gene matches. The CDR3 length is 14 residues. V usage is TRBV10-1 and J usage is TRBJ2-7; 7 nucleotides line up with TRBD1. This clonotype originated in an adult who received the AZD1222 COVID-19 vaccine. The sequences come from peripheral blood, collected 28 days after the second AZD1222 dose. DNA for the CDR3: TGCGCCAGCAGTGAGTCGTCAGGGGGCTACGAGCAGTACTTC. Protein product: CASSESSGGYEQYF.